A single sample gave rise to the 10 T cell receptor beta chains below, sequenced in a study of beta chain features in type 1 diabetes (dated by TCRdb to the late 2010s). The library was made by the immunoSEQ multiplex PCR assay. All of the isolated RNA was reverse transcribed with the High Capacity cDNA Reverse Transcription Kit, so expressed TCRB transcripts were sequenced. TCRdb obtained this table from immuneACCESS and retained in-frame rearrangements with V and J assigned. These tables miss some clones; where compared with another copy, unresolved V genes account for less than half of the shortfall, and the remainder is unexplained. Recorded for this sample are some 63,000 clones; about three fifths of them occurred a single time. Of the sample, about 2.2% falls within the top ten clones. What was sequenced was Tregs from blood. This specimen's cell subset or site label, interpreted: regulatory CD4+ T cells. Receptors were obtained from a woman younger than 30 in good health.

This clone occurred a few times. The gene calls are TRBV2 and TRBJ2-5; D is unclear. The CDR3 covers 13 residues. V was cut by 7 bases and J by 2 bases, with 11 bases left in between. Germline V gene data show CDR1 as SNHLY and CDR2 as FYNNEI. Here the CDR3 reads CASTLTRQETQYF. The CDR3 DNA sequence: TGTGCCAGCACCTTGACAAGACAAGAGACCCAGTACTTC.

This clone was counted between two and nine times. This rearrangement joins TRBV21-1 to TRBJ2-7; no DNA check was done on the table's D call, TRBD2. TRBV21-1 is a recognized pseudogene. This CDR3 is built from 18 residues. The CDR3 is CASSKVRTSGRSSYEQYF. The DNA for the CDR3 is TGTGCCAGCAGCAAAGTGCGCACTAGCGGGAGGAGCTCCTACGAGCAGTACTTC.

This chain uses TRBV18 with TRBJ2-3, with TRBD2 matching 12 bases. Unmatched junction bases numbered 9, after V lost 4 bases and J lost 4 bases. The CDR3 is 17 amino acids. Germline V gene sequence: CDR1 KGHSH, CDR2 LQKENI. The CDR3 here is CASSLRLAGADADTQYF. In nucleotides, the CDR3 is TGTGCCAGCTCACTACGACTAGCGGGAGCGGATGCAGATACGCAGTATTTT.

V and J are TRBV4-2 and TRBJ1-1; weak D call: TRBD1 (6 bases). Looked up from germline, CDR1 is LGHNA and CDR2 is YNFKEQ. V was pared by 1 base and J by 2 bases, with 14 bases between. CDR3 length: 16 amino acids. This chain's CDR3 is CASSQVGTPSNTEAFF. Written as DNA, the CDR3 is TGTGCCAGCAGCCAAGTTGGGACACCTTCTAACACTGAAGCTTTCTTT.

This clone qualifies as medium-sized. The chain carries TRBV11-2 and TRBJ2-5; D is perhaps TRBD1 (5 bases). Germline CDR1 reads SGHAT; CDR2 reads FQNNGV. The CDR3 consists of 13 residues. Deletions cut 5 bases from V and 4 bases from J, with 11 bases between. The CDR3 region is CASSPTRGETQYF. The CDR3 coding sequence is TGTGCCAGCAGCCCGACAAGGGGAGAGACCCAGTACTTC.

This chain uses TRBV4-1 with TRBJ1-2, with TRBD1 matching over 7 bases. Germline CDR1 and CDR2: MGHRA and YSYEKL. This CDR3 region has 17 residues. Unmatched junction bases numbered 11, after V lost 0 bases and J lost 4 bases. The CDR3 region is CASSQDEGKGGVYGYTF. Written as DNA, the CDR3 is TGCGCCAGCAGCCAAGATGAAGGGAAAGGGGGCGTCTATGGCTACACCTTC.

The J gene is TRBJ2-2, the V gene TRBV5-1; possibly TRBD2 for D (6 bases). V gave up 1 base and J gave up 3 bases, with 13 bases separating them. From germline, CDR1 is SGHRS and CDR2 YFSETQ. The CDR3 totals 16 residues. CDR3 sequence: CASSLNSGGYTGELFF. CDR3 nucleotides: TGCGCCAGCAGCTTGAATAGCGGAGGGTACACCGGGGAGCTGTTTTTT. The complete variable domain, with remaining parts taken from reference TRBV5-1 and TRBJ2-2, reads KAGVTQTPRYLIKTRGQQVTLSCSPISGHRSVSWYQQTPGQGLQFLFEYFSETQRNKGNFPGRFSGRQFSNSRSEMNVSTLELGDSALYLCASSLNSGGYTGELFFGEGSRLTVL.

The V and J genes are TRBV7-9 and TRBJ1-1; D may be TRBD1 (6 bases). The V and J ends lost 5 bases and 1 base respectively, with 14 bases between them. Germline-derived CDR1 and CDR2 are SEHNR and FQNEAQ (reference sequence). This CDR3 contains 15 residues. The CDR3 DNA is TGTGCCAGCAGCCCTGGGATGGGGGCGAACACTGAAGCTTTCTTT. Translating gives CASSPGMGANTEAFF.

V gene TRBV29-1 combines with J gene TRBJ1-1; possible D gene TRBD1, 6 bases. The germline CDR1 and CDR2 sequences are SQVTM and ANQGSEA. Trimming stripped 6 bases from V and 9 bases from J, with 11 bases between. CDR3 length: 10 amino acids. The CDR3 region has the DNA TGCAGCGTCTTGACAGGTAAAGCTTTCTTT. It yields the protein CSVLTGKAFF.

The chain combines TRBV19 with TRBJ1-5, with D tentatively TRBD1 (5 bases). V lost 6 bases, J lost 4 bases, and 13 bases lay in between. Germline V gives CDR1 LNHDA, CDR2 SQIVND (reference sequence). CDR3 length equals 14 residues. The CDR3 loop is CASSPGQLNQPQHF. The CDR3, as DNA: TGTGCCAGTAGCCCAGGGCAGCTAAATCAGCCCCAGCATTTT.